The 29 T cell receptor beta chains below all came from one sample that was sequenced in a study of blood T cell repertoires in COVID-19. TCRdb keeps only in-frame clones here, not all; method: immunoSEQ multiplex PCR. The top ten clones hold roughly 0.26% of a sample with over 600,000 clones, 75% to 90% of them seen once. The sequencing input was peripheral blood. All receptors derive from a woman between 18 and 29 years old with acute or convalescent COVID-19.

The chain joins TRBV7-8 to TRBJ1-2, with D perhaps matching TRBD1 (5 bases). V was clipped by 5 bases and J by 8 bases, with 15 bases between them. The CDR3 sequence is 13 residues long. Germline values: CDR1 SGHVS, CDR2 FQNEAQ. The CDR3 DNA reads TGTGCCAGCAGCCCACGGGGGGGAGACGGCTACACCTTC. As protein: CASSPRGGDGYTF.

The V call is TRBV7-3, the J call TRBJ2-1; D remains unclear. Germline CDR1 and CDR2: SGHTA and FQGTGA. The CDR3 length is 11 residues. Trimming stripped 2 bases from V and 9 bases from J, with 5 bases between. As DNA, the CDR3 is TGTGCCAGCAGCTTAGGCATTGAGCAGTTCTTC. Amino acids: CASSLGIEQFF.

This sequence joins TRBV9 and TRBJ2-7; D perhaps matches TRBD2 (6 bases). The V and J ends lost 4 bases and 5 bases respectively, with 13 bases between them. CDR3 length equals 13 residues. The germline CDR1 and CDR2 sequences are SGDLS and YYNGEE. The CDR3 region is CASSPGTSNEQYF. The CDR3 DNA is TGTGCCAGCAGCCCCGGGACTTCGAACGAGCAGTACTTC.

The chain is built from TRBV10-3 and TRBJ1-6; D ambiguous. Between the trimmed V and J ends, which lost 3 bases and 10 bases, there was a span of 7 bases. CDR3 length equals 12 residues. Germline V gene lookup returns CDR1 ENHRY and CDR2 SYGVKD. CDR3 loop: CAISDEGSPLHF. The CDR3 DNA is TGTGCCATCAGTGATGAGGGATCACCCCTCCACTTT.

V gene TRBV28 combines with J gene TRBJ1-1; 9 bases are a match to TRBD1. V lost 6 bases to trimming and J lost 5 bases; unmatched junction nucleotides: 4. CDR3 length equals 13 residues. The V gene's germline CDR1 is MDHEN and CDR2 SYDVKM. The CDR3: CASRLDRGTEAFF. The DNA of the CDR3 is TGTGCCAGCAGATTGGACAGGGGAACTGAAGCTTTCTTT.

The chain couples TRBV6-5 to TRBJ1-3, with D hard to call. The CDR3 has 11 amino acids. Germline CDR1 and CDR2: MNHEY and SVGAGI. Trimming left V 8 bases short and J 8 bases short, with 10 bases between. The CDR3 sequence: CASYRGDTIYF. Here the CDR3 DNA reads TGTGCCAGCTACCGGGGAGACACCATATATTTT.

The chain uses TRBV9 and TRBJ2-2; maybe TRBD2 (6 bases). Germline CDR1 is SGDLS and CDR2 is YYNGEE. This CDR3 contains 16 residues. V was shortened by 3 bases and J by 2 bases, with 14 bases between the two germline ends. The CDR3 is CASSGRDGTNTGELFF. CDR3 DNA: TGTGCCAGCAGCGGCCGTGACGGGACTAACACCGGGGAGCTGTTTTTT.

This chain links TRBV19 with TRBJ1-1, with 9 bases aligning to TRBD1. Germline loops: CDR1 LNHDA, CDR2 SQIVND (reference sequence). J was trimmed by 8 bases and V by 2 bases; bases with no gene match: 6. The CDR3 loop spans 14 amino acids. CDR3 DNA: TGTGCCAGTAGTATATGGGACAGGGTGGGCGAAGCTTTCTTT. Amino acids: CASSIWDRVGEAFF.

The chain combines TRBV6-1 with TRBJ2-7, with 7 nucleotides matching TRBD1. V trimming: 2 bases; J trimming: 0 bases; junction bases outside the gene matches: 7. There are 16 residues in the CDR3. CDR1 and CDR2 (germline): MNHNS, SASEGT. The CDR3 DNA sequence: TGTGCCAGCAGTGAAAACGAAGGGGACAGCTCCTACGAGCAGTACTTC. Translating it yields CASSENEGDSSYEQYF.

This sequence joins TRBV19 and TRBJ2-1, with TRBD2 matching over 16 bases. Germline-derived CDR1 and CDR2 are LNHDA and SQIVND (reference sequence). The length of the CDR3 is 18 residues. The junction had 5 bases not matched to a gene; V was cut back by 4 bases and J by 2 bases. CDR3 residues: CASSRGLAGGLAYNEQFF. DNA of the CDR3: TGTGCCAGTAGTAGGGGACTAGCGGGGGGGCTCGCCTACAATGAGCAGTTCTTC.

This rearrangement joins TRBV19 to TRBJ2-1; tentatively, D is TRBD2 (6 bases). Germline V gives CDR1 LNHDA, CDR2 SQIVND (reference sequence). The CDR3 length is 16 residues. With 6 bases removed from V and 7 bases from J, the gap between germline ends came to 22 bases. CDR3 amino acids: CASSNKRAGARNEQFF. The CDR3 nucleotides are TGTGCCAGTAGCAATAAGCGGGCCGGGGCAAGGAATGAGCAGTTCTTC.

The V gene is TRBV3-1 (or the pseudogene TRBV3-2), the J gene TRBJ2-1; 10 bases fit TRBD1. Germline CDR1 is LGHDT and CDR2 is YNNKEL (reference sequence). V shed 4 bases and J 11 bases; nucleotides not matched to a gene: 11. This CDR3 is 15 amino acids long. The CDR3 bases are TGTGCCAGCAGCCCCCTCGACAGGGGGCGGAATAAGCAGTTCTTC. It translates to CASSPLDRGRNKQFF.

The chain combines TRBV5-1 with TRBJ1-1; TRBD1 aligns across 9 bases. V lost 2 bases, J lost 6 bases, and 8 bases stayed unmatched. CDR3 length equals 15 residues. The V gene's germline CDR1 is SGHRS and CDR2 YFSETQ. The CDR3 DNA reads TGCGCCAGCAGCTTTACCGGGACAGGGATAGCTGAAGCTTTCTTT. Residues: CASSFTGTGIAEAFF.

As DNA, the CDR3 is TGTGCCAGCAGCCCGACAGGGGCTAGCGGGGGGACCGGGGAGCTGTTTTTT. It encodes CASSPTGASGGTGELFF. The chain carries TRBV4-2 and TRBJ2-2; 11 nucleotides line up with TRBD2. The CDR3 has 17 residues. Germline assignment: CDR1 LGHNA and CDR2 YNFKEQ. The trim removed 4 bases at V and 5 bases at J, leaving 9 bases unmatched.

The gene calls are TRBV6-6 and TRBJ2-7; 9 nucleotides align to TRBD1. The CDR3 runs 16 residues. The germline gives CDR1 MNHNY, CDR2 SVGAGI (reference sequence). The ends lost 4 bases at V and 5 bases at J; junction bases unmatched: 12. The CDR3 coding sequence is TGTGCCAGCAGTTCCCCCCAGGGACAGGGATGGAACGAGCAGTACTTC. Amino acid sequence: CASSSPQGQGWNEQYF.

The chain is built from TRBV14 and TRBJ1-2; D call uncertain. The CDR3 has 16 amino acids. Trimming left V 5 bases short and J 3 bases short, with 19 bases between. In germline, CDR1 is SGHDN, CDR2 FVKESK. As DNA, the CDR3 is TGTGCCAGCAGCTTGCGCGGGCCGCGGGGAGACTATGGCTACACCTTC. Its translation: CASSLRGPRGDYGYTF.

Comments on this clone: The sample contains more than one DNA sequence encoding this CDR3. The chain employs TRBV7-2 and TRBJ1-3; perhaps TRBD1 as D (5 bases). The CDR3 has 15 residues. CDR1 is SGHTA and CDR2 is FQGNSA in the germline V gene. V lost 2 bases and J 0 bases, leaving 8 bases between the germline ends. The CDR3 is CASSLSGGSGNTIYF. CDR3 DNA: TGTGCCAGCAGCTTATCCGGGGGCTCTGGAAACACCATATATTTT.

The chain combines TRBV19 with TRBJ1-5; no clear D gene. This CDR3 contains 14 residues. Germline V lookup: CDR1 LNHDA, CDR2 SQIVND (reference sequence). V shed 1 base and J shed 3 bases, with 7 bases lying between them. CDR3 residues: CASSIGPNNQPQHF. CDR3 coding DNA: TGTGCCAGTAGTATAGGGCCGAACAATCAGCCCCAGCATTTT.

This chain joins TRBV11-2 and TRBJ2-3; TRBD1 matches 7 bases. V shed 5 bases, J shed 5 bases, and the junction held 13 bases outside the gene matches. This CDR3 region has 16 residues. Germline-derived CDR1 and CDR2 are SGHAT and FQNNGV. CDR3: CASSRLWDSSLDTQYF. Written as DNA, the CDR3 is TGTGCCAGCAGCCGGTTGTGGGACAGCAGTCTAGATACGCAGTATTTT.

The chain links TRBV18 to TRBJ2-7, with 8 bases identical to TRBD2. Trimming removed 6 bases from V and 6 bases from J; junction bases left unmatched: 7. Germline V lookup: CDR1 KGHSH, CDR2 LQKENI. The CDR3 covers 13 residues. The CDR3 sequence: CASSRGAPGEQYF. The CDR3, as DNA: TGTGCCAGCTCGCGGGGGGCGCCGGGCGAGCAGTACTTC.

CDR3 in DNA: TGTGCCAGCAGCGTTTCCGACAGAGGTAATGAAAAACTGTTTTTT. This codes for CASSVSDRGNEKLFF. The genes are TRBV9 and TRBJ1-4; D is perhaps TRBD1 (5 bases). The CDR3 sequence is 15 residues long. Germline-derived CDR1 and CDR2 are SGDLS and YYNGEE. Trimming cost V 2 bases and J 4 bases, with 12 bases left between them. The full variable domain, rest sourced from reference TRBV9 and TRBJ1-4, is DSGVTQTPKHLITATGQRVTLRCSPRSGDLSVYWYQQSLDQGLQFLIQYYNGEERAKGNILERFSAQQFPDLHSELNLSSLELGDSALYFCASSVSDRGNEKLFFGSGTQLSVL.

The chain combines TRBV12-3 or TRBV12-4 with TRBJ1-2; 7 bases map to TRBD1. V lost 7 bases to trimming and J lost 3 bases; unmatched junction nucleotides: 2. The CDR3 runs 12 residues. The CDR3 loop is CASIQGDYGYTF. The CDR3 region has the DNA TGTGCCAGCATCCAGGGGGACTATGGCTACACCTTC.

The V call is TRBV18, the J call TRBJ2-1, with 10 bases matching TRBD1. The CDR3 extends over 14 amino acids. Germline values: CDR1 KGHSH, CDR2 LQKENI. J lost 4 bases, V lost 6 bases, and 3 bases had no gene match. The CDR3 DNA reads TGTGCCAGCTCCCGACAGGGGGCATACAATGAGCAGTTCTTC. Translating it yields CASSRQGAYNEQFF.

J is TRBJ1-1 and V is TRBV7-9; no clear D. The CDR3 is made up of 12 amino acids. V lost 4 bases and J 7 bases, leaving 10 bases between the germline ends. Germline V lookup: CDR1 SEHNR, CDR2 FQNEAQ (reference sequence). The CDR3 here is CASSSGGFEAFF. DNA for the CDR3: TGTGCCAGCAGCTCTGGCGGATTTGAAGCTTTCTTT.

The V gene is TRBV6-5, the J gene TRBJ1-2, with 7 bases matching TRBD1. The V gene end was trimmed by 6 bases and the J gene end by 7 bases; junction bases not matched to a gene: 11. The CDR3 sequence is 14 residues long. Germline assignment: CDR1 MNHEY and CDR2 SVGAGI. The CDR3 region has the DNA TGTGCCAGCAGAATAGGGGGCGTTAGTGGTGGCTACACCTTC. This gives the protein CASRIGGVSGGYTF.

The V and J genes are TRBV30 and TRBJ2-2; D remains ambiguous. CDR1 GTSNPN and CDR2 SVGIG come from the germline V gene (reference sequence). CDR3 size: 12 residues. V lost 2 bases to trimming and J lost 5 bases, with 6 bases between them. The CDR3 DNA reads TGTGCCTGGAGTTACATGACCGGGGAGCTGTTTTTT. This codes for CAWSYMTGELFF.

The chain joins TRBV28 to TRBJ1-6; no clear D gene. This CDR3 region has 16 residues. Germline V CDR1 and CDR2: MDHEN, SYDVKM. Trimming cost V 1 base and J 0 bases, with 7 bases left between them. The CDR3 nucleotides read TGTGCCAGCAGTTTATTCGGGAACTCCTATAATTCACCCCTCCACTTT. It yields the protein CASSLFGNSYNSPLHF. Based on the CDR3 plus reference TRBV28 and TRBJ1-6, the full variable domain is DVKVTQSSRYLVKRTGEKVFLECVQDMDHENMFWYRQDPGLGLRLIYFSYDVKMKEKGDIPEGYSVSREKKERFSLILESASTNQTSMYLCASSLFGNSYNSPLHFGNGTRLTVT.

J is TRBJ1-1 and V is TRBV5-8, with 11 bases lining up with TRBD1. The CDR3 extends over 17 amino acids. Looked up from germline, CDR1 is SGHTS and CDR2 is YDEGEE. Trimming took 3 bases from V and 0 from J; bases not matched to a gene: 7. The CDR3 DNA reads as TGTGCCAGCAGCTCCTGGACAGGGGGCGTGATGAACACTGAAGCTTTCTTT. Translating gives CASSSWTGGVMNTEAFF. The complete variable domain, with remaining parts taken from reference TRBV5-8 and TRBJ1-1, reads EAGVTQSPTHLIKTRGQQATLRCSPISGHTSVYWYQQALGLGLQFLLWYDEGEERNRGNFPPRFSGRQFPNYSSELNVNALELEDSALYLCASSSWTGGVMNTEAFFGQGTRLTVV.

The V and J genes are TRBV6-5 and TRBJ1-6, with 8 nucleotides matching TRBD1. Losses at the gene ends were 4 bases for V and 9 bases for J; bases not matched to a gene: 2. The germline gives CDR1 MNHEY, CDR2 SVGAGI. This CDR3 contains 13 residues. The CDR3: CASSSGGGSPLHF. The CDR3 bases are TGTGCCAGCAGTTCAGGGGGCGGTTCACCCCTCCACTTT.